One and the same sample provided the 20 T cell receptor beta chains below, sequenced in a study of shared clonotypes between healthy human individuals. Repertoires were generated with immunoSEQ multiplex PCR, while TCRdb's copy carries only in-frame clones and drops some. The sample lists nearly 2 million clones, approximately 94% occurring once. The naive CD8 subset, CD45RO-negative cells positively selected for CCR7, excluded terminally differentiated effector memory CD45RA+ cells. Sequencing used naive CD8+ T cells sorted from blood. The receptors derive from a young man in good health.

The chain uses TRBV28 and TRBJ2-3, with 7 bases fitting TRBD1. The V and J ends lost 2 bases and 0 bases, in that order; junction bases with no gene match: 20. CDR1 is MDHEN and CDR2 is SYDVKM in the germline V gene. The CDR3 sequence is 21 residues long. DNA of the CDR3: TGTGCCAGCAGTTTACGGGTCCTGGGTCGATCGGGACAGACCAGCACAGATACGCAGTATTTT. As protein: CASSLRVLGRSGQTSTDTQYF.

This clone has more than one count but fewer than ten. This chain connects TRBV6-5 to TRBJ1-2; no clear D gene. This CDR3 comprises 12 residues. In germline, CDR1 is MNHEY, CDR2 SVGAGI. Trimming removed 4 bases from V and 8 bases from J, with 11 bases in between. CDR3 protein: CASSSVSWGYTF. The CDR3 DNA is TGTGCCAGCAGTTCGGTATCCTGGGGCTACACCTTC.

The genes are TRBV4-3 and TRBJ1-4; D is ambiguous. The CDR3 consists of 17 residues. Germline V lookup: CDR1 LGHNA, CDR2 YSLEER. V dropped 4 bases and J dropped 2 bases, with 17 bases sitting between them. Here the CDR3 DNA reads TGCGCCAGCAGCCCAAAGCCTGGGAGGTTTACTAATGAAAAACTGTTTTTT. Protein product: CASSPKPGRFTNEKLFF.

The rearrangement links TRBV4-1 to TRBJ2-7; TRBD1 matches 7 bases. V shed 0 bases, J shed 2 bases, and the junction held 4 bases outside the gene matches. This CDR3 has 15 residues. Germline CDR1 is MGHRA and CDR2 is YSYEKL. The DNA for the CDR3 is TGCGCCAGCAGCCAAGAACCCCAGGGGGCCTACGAGCAGTACTTC. Translating it yields CASSQEPQGAYEQYF.

V and J are TRBV21-1 and TRBJ2-7; the table calls TRBD2, which could not be checked here. TRBV21-1 is designated a pseudogene. This CDR3 has 14 residues. CDR3 sequence: CASRNGDPTYEQYF. DNA for the CDR3: TGTGCCAGCAGGAACGGGGATCCAACCTACGAGCAGTACTTC.

In its sample, this clone was seen a few times. The rearrangement links TRBV28 to TRBJ1-3, with a tentative D call TRBD1 (5 bases). Germline CDR1 and CDR2: MDHEN and SYDVKM. The V end lost 3 bases, the J end lost 8 bases, and 11 bases lay between the germline ends. The CDR3 spans 13 residues. CDR3 DNA: TGTGCCAGCAGTTTCGGAGGGGAGGACACCATATATTTT. It encodes CASSFGGEDTIYF.

The chain combines TRBV5-1 with TRBJ2-7; a possible D gene is TRBD1 (6 bases). Germline CDR1 SGHRS, CDR2 YFSETQ. V lost 1 base and J lost 5, with 16 bases in between. This CDR3 is built from 15 residues. Here the CDR3 reads CASSLMPGTLNEQYF. The CDR3, as DNA: TGCGCCAGCAGCTTGATGCCCGGGACACTAAACGAGCAGTACTTC.

The chain recombines TRBV7-9 with TRBJ2-7, with D maybe TRBD2 (7 bases). The CDR3 runs 15 residues. The germline gives CDR1 SEHNR, CDR2 FQNEAQ (reference sequence). Trimming removed 0 bases at V and 6 bases at J, with 15 bases between. In nucleotides, the CDR3 is TGTGCCAGCAGCTTAGCGGCGGGGGCCATACGCGAGCAGTACTTC. Its protein product is CASSLAAGAIREQYF.

Comment on this clone: A much larger clone differs by one base, so this may be a read error. The same CDR3 is also encoded by other DNA sequences in this sample. The chain links TRBV28 to TRBJ1-1; no clear D. Germline-derived CDR1 and CDR2 are MDHEN and SYDVKM. Trimming pared 6 bases from V and 0 bases from J, leaving 5 bases between. This CDR3 contains 12 residues. CDR3 amino acids: CASSSMNTEAFF. The CDR3 DNA reads as TGTGCCAGCAGCTCAATGAACACTGAAGCTTTCTTT.

This chain links TRBV11-3 with TRBJ1-2; D is undetermined. CDR1 and CDR2 (germline): SGHNT, YENEEA. The V end lost 5 bases, the J end lost 9 bases, and 10 bases lay between the germline ends. The CDR3 is 11 residues long. The CDR3 region is CASSPPGCYTF. CDR3 nucleotides: TGTGCCAGCAGCCCCCCCGGATGCTACACCTTC.

The gene calls are TRBV19 and TRBJ2-1; D unresolved. From germline, CDR1 is LNHDA and CDR2 SQIVND (reference sequence). Trimming cost V 6 bases and J 4 bases, with 7 bases left between them. This CDR3 is 12 amino acids long. The CDR3 coding sequence is TGTGCCAGTAGCTTAGAATACAATGAGCAGTTCTTC. This sequence encodes CASSLEYNEQFF.

In its sample, this clone was seen once. The J gene is TRBJ2-7, the V gene TRBV14, with TRBD1 identical over 8 bases. The CDR3 sequence is 15 residues long. In germline, CDR1 is SGHDN, CDR2 FVKESK. V gave up 4 bases and J gave up 6 bases; unmatched junction bases: 11. This CDR3 reads CASSPYIGQGAEQYF. The CDR3 bases are TGTGCCAGCAGCCCATATATAGGGCAGGGGGCCGAGCAGTACTTC. The variable domain in full, with the rest retrieved from reference TRBV14 and TRBJ2-7, is EAGVTQFPSHSVIEKGQTVTLRCDPISGHDNLYWYRRVMGKEIKFLLHFVKESKQDESGMPNNRFLAERTGGTYSTLKVQPAELEDSGVYFCASSPYIGQGAEQYFGPGTRLTVT.

This clone is a singleton in its sample. This rearrangement joins TRBV19 to TRBJ2-5; no firm D call. V gave up 8 bases and J gave up 3 bases, with 13 bases separating them. Germline V gene sequence: CDR1 LNHDA, CDR2 SQIVND (reference sequence). The CDR3 runs to 13 residues. The CDR3 region has the DNA TGTGCCAGTGCCGTGGACGGCGAAGAGACCCAGTACTTC. This codes for CASAVDGEETQYF.

J is TRBJ2-5 and V is TRBV30, with 7 bases matching TRBD2. Germline lookup yields CDR1 GTSNPN and CDR2 SVGIG (reference sequence). V lost 4 bases and J lost 3; bases outside the gene matches: 8. The CDR3 totals 14 residues. CDR3 nucleotides: TGTGCCTGGACCCTTGTGGGAGGGGAAGAGACCCAGTACTTC. Its protein is CAWTLVGGEETQYF.

Here the CDR3 reads CASSLTSGAGADTQYF. The DNA for the CDR3 is TGTGCCAGCAGTTTAACTAGCGGGGCAGGGGCAGATACGCAGTATTTT. The rearrangement joins TRBV27 to TRBJ2-3; 10 bases agree with TRBD2. V lost 2 bases and J lost 4; bases outside the gene matches: 6. The germline gives CDR1 MNHEY, CDR2 SMNVEV (reference sequence). There are 16 residues in the CDR3.

This clone was observed a single time. The chain links TRBV11-2 to TRBJ2-7; a possible D gene is TRBD2 (6 bases). Per the germline V gene, CDR1 is SGHAT and CDR2 is FQNNGV. The germline V and J ends were trimmed by 6 bases and 6 bases, with 21 bases remaining between them. The CDR3 sequence is 15 residues long. The DNA for the CDR3 is TGTGCCAGCAGTAAGGCCAACTCTCGGGACTCCGAGCAGTACTTC. It is translated as CASSKANSRDSEQYF. The full variable domain, completed using reference TRBV11-2 and TRBJ2-7, is EAGVAQSPRYKIIEKRQSVAFWCNPISGHATLYWYQQILGQGPKLLIQFQNNGVVDDSQLPKDRFSAERLKGVDSTLKIQPAKLEDSAVYLCASSKANSRDSEQYFGPGTRLTVT.

J is TRBJ2-1 and V is TRBV27; D assignment may be TRBD1 or TRBD2 (5 bases each). CDR1 is MNHEY and CDR2 is SMNVEV in the germline V gene (reference sequence). Trimming removed 0 bases at V and 9 bases at J, with 9 bases between. The CDR3 sequence is 13 residues long. The CDR3 coding sequence is TGTGCCAGCAGTTTATCGAGGGGCAGTGAGCAGTTCTTC. This sequence encodes CASSLSRGSEQFF.

This clone was counted a single time. The rearrangement uses TRBV6-1 and TRBJ2-7, with D perhaps matching TRBD1 or TRBD2 (5 bases each). Trimming cost V 7 bases and J 7 bases, with 11 bases left between them. CDR3 length: 11 amino acids. CDR1 MNHNS and CDR2 SASEGT come from the germline V gene. The CDR3 is CASTRDVEQYF. The CDR3 nucleotides are TGTGCCAGCACAAGGGACGTAGAGCAGTACTTC.

Regarding this clone: The sample carries other DNA sequences with the same CDR3. The V gene is TRBV27, the J gene TRBJ2-7; tentative D call: TRBD2 (6 bases). This CDR3 has 15 residues. From germline, CDR1 is MNHEY and CDR2 SMNVEV (reference sequence). V was cut by 3 bases and J by 1 base, with 13 bases left in between. The DNA of the CDR3 is TGTGCCAGCAGTTTGGGTGCGGGAACGTCCTACGAGCAGTACTTC. Amino acids: CASSLGAGTSYEQYF.

V is TRBV27 and J is TRBJ1-2; maybe TRBD1 (5 bases). The CDR3 runs to 14 residues. Germline CDR1 MNHEY, CDR2 SMNVEV (reference sequence). With 3 bases removed from V and 4 bases from J, the gap between germline ends came to 12 bases. CDR3 DNA: TGTGCCAGCAGTTTCGCAGGGTATGGCTATGGCTACACCTTC. This gives the protein CASSFAGYGYGYTF.